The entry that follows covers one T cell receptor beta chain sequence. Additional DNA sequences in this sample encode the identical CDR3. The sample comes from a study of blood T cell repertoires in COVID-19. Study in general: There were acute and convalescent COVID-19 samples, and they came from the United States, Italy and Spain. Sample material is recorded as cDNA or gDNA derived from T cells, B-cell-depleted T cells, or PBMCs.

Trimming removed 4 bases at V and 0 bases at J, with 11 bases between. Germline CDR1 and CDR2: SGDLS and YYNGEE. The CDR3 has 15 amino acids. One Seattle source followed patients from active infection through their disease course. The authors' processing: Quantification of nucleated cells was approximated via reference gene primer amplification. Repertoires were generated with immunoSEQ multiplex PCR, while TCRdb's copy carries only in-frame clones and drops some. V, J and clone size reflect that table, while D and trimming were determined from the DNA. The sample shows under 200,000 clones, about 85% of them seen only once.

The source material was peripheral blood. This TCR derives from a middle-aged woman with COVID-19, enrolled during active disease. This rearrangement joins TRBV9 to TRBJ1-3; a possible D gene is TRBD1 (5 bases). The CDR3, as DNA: TGTGCCAGCAGCTCGGGACTGAGCTCTGGAAACACCATATATTTT. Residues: CASSSGLSSGNTIYF. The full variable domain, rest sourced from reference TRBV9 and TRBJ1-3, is DSGVTQTPKHLITATGQRVTLRCSPRSGDLSVYWYQQSLDQGLQFLIQYYNGEERAKGNILERFSAQQFPDLHSELNLSSLELGDSALYFCASSSGLSSGNTIYFGEGSWLTVV.